Below, 28 T cell receptor beta chains from the same sample are listed, as sequenced in a study of shared clonotypes between healthy human individuals. Sequencing used immunoSEQ multiplex PCR; TCRdb keeps in-frame clones, though not all of them. The table records fewer than 850,000 clones, about 78% of them present only once. The material sequenced was memory CD4+ T cells sorted from blood. Documented subset: CD45RA-negative fraction. The origin of the receptors is a woman between 25 and 40 years old in good health.

This sequence joins TRBV28 and TRBJ1-2; 11 nucleotides align to TRBD1. Germline V gene sequence: CDR1 MDHEN, CDR2 SYDVKM. Losses at the gene ends were 5 bases for V and 4 bases for J; bases not matched to a gene: 3. This CDR3 comprises 14 residues. CDR3 protein: CASSRTGGAYGYTF. CDR3 coding DNA: TGTGCCAGCAGTAGGACAGGGGGCGCCTATGGCTACACCTTC.

This clone was counted ten times or more. This rearrangement joins TRBV6-6 to TRBJ1-3, with D unclear. Germline V gene lookup returns CDR1 MNHNY and CDR2 SVGAGI (reference sequence). V lost 3 bases to trimming and J lost 4 bases, with 13 bases between them. This CDR3 has 15 amino acids. The chain's CDR3 is CASSYSQVEGNTIYF. The CDR3 DNA reads TGTGCCAGCAGTTATAGCCAGGTAGAAGGAAACACCATATATTTT.

The rearrangement uses TRBV10-1 and TRBJ1-2, with a weak D call TRBD1 (5 bases). CDR3 length: 17 amino acids. With 2 bases removed from V and 3 bases from J, the gap between germline ends came to 19 bases. CDR1 WNHNN and CDR2 SYGVQD come from the germline V gene (reference sequence). CDR3 sequence: CASSEDHGQGGHYGYTF. In DNA, the CDR3 is TGCGCCAGCAGTGAGGACCATGGACAAGGCGGTCACTATGGCTACACCTTC.

This chain links TRBV30 with TRBJ1-5, with TRBD1 matching 7 bases. Germline assignment: CDR1 GTSNPN and CDR2 SVGIG (reference sequence). The CDR3 is 15 residues long. The V gene end was trimmed by 5 bases and the J gene end by 7 bases; junction bases not matched to a gene: 14. The CDR3 sequence: CAWGRQGATGQPQHF. CDR3 coding DNA: TGTGCCTGGGGGAGACAGGGTGCTACGGGGCAGCCCCAGCATTTT.

The genes are TRBV29-1 and TRBJ2-2, with D possibly matching TRBD1 (6 bases). Germline CDR1 reads SQVTM; CDR2 reads ANQGSEA. CDR3 length equals 16 residues. Trimming took off 8 bases at V and 3 bases at J, with 22 bases between the two ends. The CDR3 region is CSLKRRQGQHTGELFF. The DNA for the CDR3 is TGCAGCCTTAAACGTCGCCAGGGGCAGCACACCGGGGAGCTGTTTTTT.

The chain is built from TRBV28 and TRBJ2-7, with a weak D call TRBD2 (6 bases). Germline CDR1 and CDR2: MDHEN and SYDVKM. The length of the CDR3 is 18 residues. The germline V and J ends were trimmed by 1 base and 5 bases, with 24 bases remaining between them. Here the CDR3 DNA reads TGTGCCAGCAGTTTATTAGGGCTTCTAGCGTCCCGTCGGGACGAGCAGTACTTC. This translates into CASSLLGLLASRRDEQYF.

This chain uses TRBV18 with TRBJ2-7, with 7 nucleotides matching TRBD2. Germline CDR1 reads KGHSH; CDR2 reads LQKENI. The CDR3 extends over 14 amino acids. Germline trimming cut 4 bases from V and 6 bases from J; bases unmatched to any gene: 9. The chain's CDR3 is CASSRGRGDGEQYF. CDR3 sequence (DNA): TGTGCCAGCTCACGGGGTCGGGGGGACGGCGAGCAGTACTTC.

The chain recombines TRBV6-4 with TRBJ1-5; weak D call: TRBD1 (5 bases). Germline V CDR1 and CDR2: MRHNA, SNTAGT. The CDR3 runs to 15 residues. V gave up 2 bases and J gave up 7 bases, with 15 bases separating them. The CDR3 sequence: CASSDEGRVGQPQHF. The CDR3 DNA reads TGTGCCAGCAGTGACGAAGGCAGGGTTGGACAGCCCCAGCATTTT.

The V and J genes are TRBV5-1 and TRBJ2-7; possibly TRBD1 or TRBD2 for D (7 bases each). The V end was cut by 0 bases, the J end by 4 bases, with 14 bases between. Germline V gene data show CDR1 as SGHRS and CDR2 as YFSETQ. The CDR3 loop spans 15 amino acids. The CDR3 loop is CASSLDPQGGYEQYF. Written as DNA, the CDR3 is TGCGCCAGCAGCTTGGATCCCCAGGGGGGGTACGAGCAGTACTTC.

The genes are TRBV2 and TRBJ2-5; D might be TRBD2 (6 bases). Trimming left V 8 bases short and J 2 bases short, with 9 bases between. This CDR3 comprises 12 residues. CDR1 is SNHLY and CDR2 is FYNNEI in the germline V gene. The CDR3 protein is CASGRQQETQYF. The CDR3 DNA reads as TGTGCCAGCGGGAGGCAACAAGAGACCCAGTACTTC.

V is TRBV2 and J is TRBJ1-4; D might be TRBD1 (6 bases). This CDR3 comprises 14 residues. Per germline, CDR1 SNHLY and CDR2 FYNNEI. Trimming stripped 6 bases from V and 4 bases from J, with 12 bases between. In nucleotides, the CDR3 is TGTGCCAGCAGGACACAGGGACTTAATGAAAAACTGTTTTTT. Translating gives CASRTQGLNEKLFF.

The chain is built from TRBV7-3 and TRBJ2-2, with D uncertain. V was cut by 4 bases and J by 1 base, with 4 bases left in between. The length of the CDR3 is 13 residues. Germline values: CDR1 SGHTA, CDR2 FQGTGA. CDR3 in DNA: TGTGCCAGCAGCTCCCGGAACACCGGGGAGCTGTTTTTT. Its translation is CASSSRNTGELFF.

The chain joins TRBV28 to TRBJ2-7, with D uncertain. The V end was cut by 6 bases, the J end by 2 bases, with 11 bases between. CDR3 size: 13 residues. Germline V gene sequence: CDR1 MDHEN, CDR2 SYDVKM. This CDR3 reads CASSHQTTYEQYF. The DNA for the CDR3 is TGTGCCAGCAGCCACCAGACAACCTACGAGCAGTACTTC.

This chain joins TRBV6-5 and TRBJ1-2, with a weak D call TRBD1 (6 bases). CDR1 and CDR2 from the germline V gene are MNHEY and SVGAGI. This CDR3 is built from 15 residues. The V gene lost 2 bases and the J gene lost 6 bases, with 16 bases spanning the gap. The CDR3 loop is CASSYGGHRTDGYTF. CDR3 DNA: TGTGCCAGCAGTTACGGGGGACACAGGACCGATGGCTACACCTTC.

The chain carries TRBV7-9 and TRBJ1-4; D call uncertain. The CDR3 runs 14 residues. Trimming took off 4 bases at V and 8 bases at J, with 14 bases between the two ends. CDR1 SEHNR and CDR2 FQNEAQ come from the germline V gene (reference sequence). The DNA of the CDR3 is TGTGCCAGCAGCTCCCTTCGTTTTGGCGAAAAACTGTTTTTT. Encoded protein: CASSSLRFGEKLFF.

The rearrangement joins TRBV5-8 to TRBJ2-7, with TRBD1 identical over 7 bases. Germline CDR1 and CDR2: SGHTS and YDEGEE. The trim removed 6 bases at V and 2 bases at J, leaving 8 bases unmatched. The CDR3 has 14 amino acids. CDR3 sequence: CASTPGGPPYEQYF. Written as DNA, the CDR3 is TGTGCCAGCACCCCAGGGGGTCCCCCCTACGAGCAGTACTTC.

This chain links TRBV27 with TRBJ2-2, with D perhaps TRBD1 or TRBD2 (6 bases each). This CDR3 spans 15 amino acids. V lost 4 bases, J lost 1 base, and 10 bases lay in between. Germline CDR1 reads MNHEY; CDR2 reads SMNVEV (reference sequence). The CDR3 nucleotides are TGTGCCAGCAGTTCGGGGGCCCTGAACACCGGGGAGCTGTTTTTT. Amino acid sequence: CASSSGALNTGELFF.

V and J are TRBV5-1 and TRBJ1-1; perhaps TRBD1 as D (6 bases). Per germline, CDR1 SGHRS and CDR2 YFSETQ. CDR3 length equals 13 residues. Trimming cost V 4 bases and J 10 bases, with 17 bases left between them. The CDR3, as DNA: TGCGCCAGCAGCCCGAGCGGGGGGCTGGGAGCTTTCTTT. Its translation is CASSPSGGLGAFF.

J is TRBJ1-4 and V is TRBV30, with no clear D. The CDR3 spans 14 residues. Germline-derived CDR1 and CDR2 are GTSNPN and SVGIG (reference sequence). Trimming pared 2 bases from V and 0 bases from J, leaving 7 bases between. As DNA, the CDR3 is TGTGCCTGGAGTTTGAGGCCAACTAATGAAAAACTGTTTTTT. This gives the protein CAWSLRPTNEKLFF.

This rearrangement joins TRBV2 to TRBJ2-7; tentative D call: TRBD1 (6 bases). Germline V CDR1 and CDR2: SNHLY, FYNNEI. Trimming pared 7 bases from V and 6 bases from J, leaving 25 bases between. The CDR3 spans 16 residues. As DNA, the CDR3 is TGTGCCAGCAAGACCCGGGACAAAGAATCAGGTATCGAGCAGTACTTC. Amino acid sequence: CASKTRDKESGIEQYF.

The chain links TRBV28 to TRBJ2-1; a weak D match, TRBD1 (5 bases). The germline V gene has CDR1 MDHEN and CDR2 SYDVKM. This CDR3 comprises 13 residues. V lost 2 bases, J lost 6 bases, and 8 bases lay in between. The CDR3 DNA reads TGTGCCAGCAGTTTACGACAGATCAATGAGCAGTTCTTC. The encoded protein is CASSLRQINEQFF.

In regard to this clone: Within the sample, other DNA sequences also encode this same CDR3. V usage is TRBV18 and J usage is TRBJ2-3; 8 nucleotides line up with TRBD1. The ends lost 3 bases at V and 1 base at J; junction bases unmatched: 3. The germline V gene encodes CDR1 KGHSH and CDR2 LQKENI. The CDR3 consists of 15 residues. CDR3 in amino acids: CASSPPTGGTDTQYF. In nucleotides, the CDR3 is TGTGCCAGCTCACCTCCGACAGGGGGCACAGATACGCAGTATTTT.

This sequence joins TRBV27 and TRBJ2-4, with 8 positions matching TRBD1. CDR1 and CDR2 (germline): MNHEY, SMNVEV (reference sequence). This CDR3 spans 21 amino acids. V lost 5 bases, J lost 0 bases, and 21 bases stayed unmatched. The CDR3 bases are TGTGCCAGCAGTGTTACCCGCCTGGACAGGGATAGACGACTAGCCAAAAACATTCAGTACTTC. Translation gives CASSVTRLDRDRRLAKNIQYF.

Comment on this clone: This clone may be a read error of a much larger clone one base away. Other nucleotide sequences from this sample produce the same CDR3. The chain employs TRBV5-1 and TRBJ1-1, with 11 bases aligning to TRBD1. J lost 5 bases, V lost 4 bases, and 4 bases had no gene match. The V gene's germline CDR1 is SGHRS and CDR2 YFSETQ. The CDR3 is made up of 14 amino acids. CDR3 DNA: TGCGCCAGCAGCACCGGGACAGGGGGGACTGAAGCTTTCTTT. Its translation is CASSTGTGGTEAFF.

Points on this clone: The sample contains more than one DNA sequence encoding this CDR3. This chain links TRBV5-1 with TRBJ1-4; D is unresolved. The CDR3 runs to 14 residues. The ends were cut back, 0 bases at V and 5 bases at J, with 8 bases in the middle. In germline, CDR1 is SGHRS, CDR2 YFSETQ. Here the CDR3 reads CASSLDSLNEKLFF. The CDR3 DNA is TGCGCCAGCAGCTTGGACAGTCTAAATGAAAAACTGTTTTTT.

The J gene is TRBJ2-1, the V gene TRBV19; TRBD2 matches at 10 bases. The CDR3 consists of 16 residues. Germline V lookup: CDR1 LNHDA, CDR2 SQIVND (reference sequence). Losses at the gene ends were 5 bases for V and 7 bases for J; bases not matched to a gene: 11. The CDR3 loop reads CASSSILAGEKNEQFF. The CDR3 DNA reads as TGTGCCAGTAGTTCGATCCTAGCGGGAGAAAAAAATGAGCAGTTCTTC.

The J gene is TRBJ1-1, the V gene TRBV5-6; D gene ambiguous. Germline CDR1 SGHDT, CDR2 YYEEEE. Trimming removed 2 bases from V and 1 base from J, with 9 bases in between. The CDR3 sequence is 14 residues long. The CDR3 sequence is CASSFNLGNTEAFF. In DNA, the CDR3 is TGTGCCAGCAGCTTTAACTTGGGGAACACTGAAGCTTTCTTT.

This chain connects TRBV25-1 to TRBJ2-2; D is perhaps TRBD1 or TRBD2 (5 bases each). The germline V gene has CDR1 MGHDK and CDR2 SYGVNS. The CDR3 extends over 14 amino acids. The V end was cut by 6 bases, the J end by 4 bases, with 12 bases between. Written as DNA, the CDR3 is TGTGCCAGCAGAGGGACCGCCTTCACCGGGGAGCTGTTTTTT. This codes for CASRGTAFTGELFF.